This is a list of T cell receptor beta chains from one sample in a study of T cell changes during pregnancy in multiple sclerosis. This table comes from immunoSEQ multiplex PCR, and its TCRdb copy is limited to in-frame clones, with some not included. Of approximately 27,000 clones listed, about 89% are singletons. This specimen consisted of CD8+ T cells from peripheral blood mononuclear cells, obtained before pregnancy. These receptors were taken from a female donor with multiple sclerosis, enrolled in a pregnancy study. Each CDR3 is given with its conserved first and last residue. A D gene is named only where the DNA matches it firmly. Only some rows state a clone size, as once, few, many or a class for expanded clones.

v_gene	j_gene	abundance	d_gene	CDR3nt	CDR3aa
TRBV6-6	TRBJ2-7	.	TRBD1	TGTGCCAGCAGCTACACCGGGACAGGGATTTACGAGCAGTACTTC	CASSYTGTGIYEQYF
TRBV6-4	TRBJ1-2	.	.	TGTGCCAGCAGTGACGGTCGGGACACATATGGGCATGGCTACACCTTC	CASSDGRDTYGHGYTF
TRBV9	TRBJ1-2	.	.	TGTGCCAGCAGCGTAGCAGGGTATGGCTACACCTTC	CASSVAGYGYTF
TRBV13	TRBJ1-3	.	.	TGTGCCAGCAGCGCCCGACAGGTTTACTCTGGAAACACCATATATTTT	CASSARQVYSGNTIYF
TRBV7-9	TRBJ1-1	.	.	TGTGCCAGCAGCCCCCCTTTCAAGGGGACTGAAGCTTTCTTT	CASSPPFKGTEAFF
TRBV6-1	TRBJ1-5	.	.	TGTGCCAGCAGTGTTGGGGCCGGCAATCAGCCCCAGCATTTT	CASSVGAGNQPQHF
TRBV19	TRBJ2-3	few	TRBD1	TGTGCCAGTAGTATAGGACAGGGGGCAGATACGCAGTATTTT	CASSIGQGADTQYF
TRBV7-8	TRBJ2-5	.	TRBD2	TGTGCCAGCAGCTCCCCCCCGGGACTAGCGGGGGTAGGAGAGACCCAGTACTTC	CASSSPPGLAGVGETQYF
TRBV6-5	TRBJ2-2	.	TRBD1	TGTGCCAGCAACCGAGGACAGGCCGTCCCCGGGGAGCTGTTTTTT	CASNRGQAVPGELFF
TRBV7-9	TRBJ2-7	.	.	TGTGCCAGCAGCTTAGGGAGTTACGAGCAGTACTTC	CASSLGSYEQYF
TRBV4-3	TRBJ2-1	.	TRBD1	TGCGCCAGCAGCCAATACGGACAGGGCATCACTGAGCAGTTCTTC	CASSQYGQGITEQFF
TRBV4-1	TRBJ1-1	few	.	TGCGCCAGCAGGAAGGGGATGTTGGCTTTCTTT	CASRKGMLAFF
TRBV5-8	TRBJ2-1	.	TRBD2	TGTGCCAGCGGGTTTAGCGGGGGGGCTTTCAACAATGAGCAGTTCTTC	CASGFSGGAFNNEQFF
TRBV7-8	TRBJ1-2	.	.	TGTGCCAGCAGCTTAGGCGGAGATGGCTACACCTTC	CASSLGGDGYTF
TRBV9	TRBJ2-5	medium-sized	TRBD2	TGTGCCAGCAGCGCCTTTAGCGGGGGGAGGGAGACCCAGTACTTC	CASSAFSGGRETQYF
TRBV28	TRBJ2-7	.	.	TGTGCCAGCAGTTTTTTGTCAGGGGAGACCTACGAGCAGTACTTC	CASSFLSGETYEQYF
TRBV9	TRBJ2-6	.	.	TGTGCCAGCAGCCCGCAGGGCCCTGGGGCCAACGTCCTGACTTTC	CASSPQGPGANVLTF
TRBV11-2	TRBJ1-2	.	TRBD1	TGTGCCAGCAGCTCCGGGACAGGGCTCGACTATGGCTACACCTTC	CASSSGTGLDYGYTF
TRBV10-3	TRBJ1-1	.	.	TGTGCCACTCACGCGGACACAAACACTGAAGCTTTCTTT	CATHADTNTEAFF
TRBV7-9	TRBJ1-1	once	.	TGTGCCAGCAGCTTAGATTCTCTTGAAGCTTTCTTT	CASSLDSLEAFF
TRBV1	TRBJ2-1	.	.	TGCACCAGCAGCCCCCCGGGCTACCGGGGGGACCTATACAATGAGCAGTTCTTC	CTSSPPGYRGDLYNEQFF
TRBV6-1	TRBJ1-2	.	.	TGTGCCAGCAGTGTAGACTATGGCTACACCTTC	CASSVDYGYTF
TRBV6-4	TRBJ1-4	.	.	TGTGCCAGCAGCCTTGGGGGGGTCCGGGGCGCTCGGGGCGAAAAACTGTTTTTT	CASSLGGVRGARGEKLFF
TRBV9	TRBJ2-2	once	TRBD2	TGTGCCAGCAGCCCAGTTGCGGGGGGATCGAACACCGGGGAGCTGTTTTTT	CASSPVAGGSNTGELFF
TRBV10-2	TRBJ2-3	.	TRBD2	TGCGCCAGCAGTGAGAGGCGGGGGGGCCTAGATACGCAGTATTTT	CASSERRGGLDTQYF
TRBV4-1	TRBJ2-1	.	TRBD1	TGCGCCAGCAGTCAACAGAGGGGGCCCTACAATGAGCAGTTCTTC	CASSQQRGPYNEQFF
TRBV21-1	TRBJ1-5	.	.	TGTGCCAGCAGCAGACCGGGACAGGGGGAGCCCCAGCATTTT	CASSRPGQGEPQHF
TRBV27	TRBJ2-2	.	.	TGTGCCAGCAGTTTATCGTATTTGGGGGAGGTGTTTTTT	CASSLSYLGEVFF
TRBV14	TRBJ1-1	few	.	TGTGCCAGCAGCCAAGAGGGGCGGCGGGCTTTCTTT	CASSQEGRRAFF
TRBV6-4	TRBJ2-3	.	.	TGTGCCAGCAGTGAGATGGGGGGTGGCACAGATACGCAGTATTTT	CASSEMGGGTDTQYF
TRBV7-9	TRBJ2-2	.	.	TGTGCCAGCAGCTTAGTGGGGGGCACCGGGGAGCTGTTTTTT	CASSLVGGTGELFF
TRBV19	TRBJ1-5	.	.	TGTGCCAGTAGATGGGGAACCAGGGGCCCCGATCAGCCCCAGCATTTT	CASRWGTRGPDQPQHF